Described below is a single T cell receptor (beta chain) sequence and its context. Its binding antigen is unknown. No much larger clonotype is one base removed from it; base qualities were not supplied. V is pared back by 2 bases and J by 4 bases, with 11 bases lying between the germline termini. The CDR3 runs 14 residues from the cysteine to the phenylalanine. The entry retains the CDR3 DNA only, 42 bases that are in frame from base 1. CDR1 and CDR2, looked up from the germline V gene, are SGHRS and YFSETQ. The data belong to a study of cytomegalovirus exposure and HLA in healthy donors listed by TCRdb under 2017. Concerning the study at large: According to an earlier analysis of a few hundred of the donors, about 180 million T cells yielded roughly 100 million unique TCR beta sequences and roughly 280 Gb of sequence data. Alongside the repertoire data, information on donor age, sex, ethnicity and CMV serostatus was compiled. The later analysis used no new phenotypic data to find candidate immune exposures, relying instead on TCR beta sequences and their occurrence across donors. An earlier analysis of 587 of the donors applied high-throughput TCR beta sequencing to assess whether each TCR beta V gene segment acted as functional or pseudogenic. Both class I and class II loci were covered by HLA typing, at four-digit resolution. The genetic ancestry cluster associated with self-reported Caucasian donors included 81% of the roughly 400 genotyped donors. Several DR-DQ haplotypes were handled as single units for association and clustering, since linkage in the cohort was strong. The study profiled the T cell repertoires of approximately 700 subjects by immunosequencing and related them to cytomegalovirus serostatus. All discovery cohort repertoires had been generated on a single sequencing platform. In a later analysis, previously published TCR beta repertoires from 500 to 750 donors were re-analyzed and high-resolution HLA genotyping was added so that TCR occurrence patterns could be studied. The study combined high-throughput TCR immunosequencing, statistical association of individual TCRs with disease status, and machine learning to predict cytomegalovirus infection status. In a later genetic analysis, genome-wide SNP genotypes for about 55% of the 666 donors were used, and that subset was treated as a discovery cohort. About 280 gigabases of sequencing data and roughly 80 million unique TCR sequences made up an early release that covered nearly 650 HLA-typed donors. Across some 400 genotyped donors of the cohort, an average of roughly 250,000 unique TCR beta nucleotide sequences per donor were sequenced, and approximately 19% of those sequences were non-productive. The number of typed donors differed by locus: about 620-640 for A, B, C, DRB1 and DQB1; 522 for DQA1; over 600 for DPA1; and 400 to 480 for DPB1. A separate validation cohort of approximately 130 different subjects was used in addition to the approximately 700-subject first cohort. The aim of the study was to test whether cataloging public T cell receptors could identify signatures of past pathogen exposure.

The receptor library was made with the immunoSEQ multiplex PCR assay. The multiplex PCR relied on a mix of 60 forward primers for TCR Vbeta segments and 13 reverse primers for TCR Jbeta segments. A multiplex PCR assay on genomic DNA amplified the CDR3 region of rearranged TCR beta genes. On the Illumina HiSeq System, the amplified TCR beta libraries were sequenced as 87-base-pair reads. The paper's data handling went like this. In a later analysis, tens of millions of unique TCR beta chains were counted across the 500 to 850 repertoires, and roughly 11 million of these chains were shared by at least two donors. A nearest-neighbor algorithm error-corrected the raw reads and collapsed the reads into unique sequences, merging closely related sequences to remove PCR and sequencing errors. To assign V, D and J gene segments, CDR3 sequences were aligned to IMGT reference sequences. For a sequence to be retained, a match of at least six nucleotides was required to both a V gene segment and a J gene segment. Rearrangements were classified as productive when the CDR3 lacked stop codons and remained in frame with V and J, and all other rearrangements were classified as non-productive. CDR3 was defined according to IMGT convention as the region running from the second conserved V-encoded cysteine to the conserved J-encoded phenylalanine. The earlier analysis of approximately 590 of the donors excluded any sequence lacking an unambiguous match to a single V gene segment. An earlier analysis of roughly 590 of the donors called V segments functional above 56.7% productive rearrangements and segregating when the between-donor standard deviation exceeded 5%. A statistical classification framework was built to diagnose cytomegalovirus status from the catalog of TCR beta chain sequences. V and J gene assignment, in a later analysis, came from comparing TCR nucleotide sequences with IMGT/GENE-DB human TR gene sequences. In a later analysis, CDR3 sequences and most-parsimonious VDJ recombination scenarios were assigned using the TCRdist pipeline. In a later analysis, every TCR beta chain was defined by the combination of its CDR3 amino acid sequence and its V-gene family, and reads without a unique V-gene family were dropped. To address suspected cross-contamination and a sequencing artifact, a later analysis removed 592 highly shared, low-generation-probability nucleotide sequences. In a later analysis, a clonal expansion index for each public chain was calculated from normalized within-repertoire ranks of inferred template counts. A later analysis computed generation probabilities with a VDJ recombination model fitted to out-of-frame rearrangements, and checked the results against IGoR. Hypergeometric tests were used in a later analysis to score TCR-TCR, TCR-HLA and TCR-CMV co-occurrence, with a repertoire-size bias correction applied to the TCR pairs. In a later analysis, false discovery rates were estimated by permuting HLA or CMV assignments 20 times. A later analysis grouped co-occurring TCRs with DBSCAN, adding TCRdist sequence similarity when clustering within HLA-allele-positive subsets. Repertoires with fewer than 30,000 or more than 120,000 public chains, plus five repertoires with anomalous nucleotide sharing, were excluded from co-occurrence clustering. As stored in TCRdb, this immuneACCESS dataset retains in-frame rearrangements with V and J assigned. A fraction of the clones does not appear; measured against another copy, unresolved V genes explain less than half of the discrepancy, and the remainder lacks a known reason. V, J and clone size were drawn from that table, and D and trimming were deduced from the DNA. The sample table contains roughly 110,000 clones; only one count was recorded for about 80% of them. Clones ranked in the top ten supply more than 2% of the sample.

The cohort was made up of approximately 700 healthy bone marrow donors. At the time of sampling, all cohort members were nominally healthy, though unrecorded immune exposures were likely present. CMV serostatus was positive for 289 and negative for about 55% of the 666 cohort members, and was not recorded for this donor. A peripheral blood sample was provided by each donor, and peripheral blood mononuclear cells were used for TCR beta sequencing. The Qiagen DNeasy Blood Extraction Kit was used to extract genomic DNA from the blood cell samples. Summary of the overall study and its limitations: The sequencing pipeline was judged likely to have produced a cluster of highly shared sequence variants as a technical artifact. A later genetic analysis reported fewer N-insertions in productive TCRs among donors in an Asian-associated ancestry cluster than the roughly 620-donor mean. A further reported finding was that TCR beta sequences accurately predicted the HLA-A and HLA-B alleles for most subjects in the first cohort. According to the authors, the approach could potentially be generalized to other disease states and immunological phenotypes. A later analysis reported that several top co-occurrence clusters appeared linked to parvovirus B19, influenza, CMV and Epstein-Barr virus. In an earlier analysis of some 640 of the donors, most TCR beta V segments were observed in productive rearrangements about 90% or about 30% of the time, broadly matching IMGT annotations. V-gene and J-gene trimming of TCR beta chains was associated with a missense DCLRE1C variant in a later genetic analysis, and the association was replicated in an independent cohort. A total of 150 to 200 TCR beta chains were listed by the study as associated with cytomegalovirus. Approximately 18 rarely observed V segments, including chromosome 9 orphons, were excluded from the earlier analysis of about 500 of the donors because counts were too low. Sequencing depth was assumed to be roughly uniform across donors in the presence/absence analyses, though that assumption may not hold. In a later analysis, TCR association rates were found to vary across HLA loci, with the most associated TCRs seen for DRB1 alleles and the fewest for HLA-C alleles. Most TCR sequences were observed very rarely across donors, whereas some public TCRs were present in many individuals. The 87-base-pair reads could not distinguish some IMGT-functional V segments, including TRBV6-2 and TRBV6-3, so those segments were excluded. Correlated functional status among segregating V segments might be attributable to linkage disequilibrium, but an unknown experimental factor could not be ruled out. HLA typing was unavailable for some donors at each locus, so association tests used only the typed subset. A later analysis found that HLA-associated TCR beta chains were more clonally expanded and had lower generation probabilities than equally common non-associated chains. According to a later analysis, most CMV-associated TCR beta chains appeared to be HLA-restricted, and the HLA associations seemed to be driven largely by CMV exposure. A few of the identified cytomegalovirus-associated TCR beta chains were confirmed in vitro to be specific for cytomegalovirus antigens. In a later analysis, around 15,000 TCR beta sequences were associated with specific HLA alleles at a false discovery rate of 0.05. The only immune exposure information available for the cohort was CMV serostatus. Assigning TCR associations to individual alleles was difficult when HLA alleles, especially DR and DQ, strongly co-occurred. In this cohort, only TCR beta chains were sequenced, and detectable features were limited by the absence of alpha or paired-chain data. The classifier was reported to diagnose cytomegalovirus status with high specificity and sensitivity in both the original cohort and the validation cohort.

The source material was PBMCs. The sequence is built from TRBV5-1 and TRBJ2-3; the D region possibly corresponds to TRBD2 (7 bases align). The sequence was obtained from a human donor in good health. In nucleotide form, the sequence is TGCGCCAGCAGCTTAGAGGGGGGGGCAGATACGCAGTATTTT. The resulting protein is CASSLEGGADTQYF.